The clone carrying this TCR beta chain came up a few times. The antigen is not known. V dropped 6 bases and J dropped 3 bases, with 9 bases sitting between them. Germline loops: CDR1 MGHRA, CDR2 YSYEKL. CDR3 length: 13 amino acids. MiXCR, run by TCRdb on the 5' RACE reads, gives a single entry per CDR3 protein. The sample carries fewer than 450,000 distinct CDR3 sequences, roughly 9% recorded once. The data originate from a study of identical twins. Findings and caveats of the study: Abundant beta clonotypes from cord blood bore fewer insertions; memory repertoires lacked this pattern. Models underestimated out-of-frame TCR alpha sharing in monozygotic twins. Out-of-frame alpha sequences shared by twins showed excess low generation probability.

The rearrangement uses TRBV4-1 and TRBJ2-1; tentatively, D is TRBD2 (5 bases). This receptor was obtained from a woman between 50 and 59 years old in good health. The sample comprised naive T cells sorted from blood. CDR3 sequence reads: CASRGADYNEQFF. The CDR3 DNA sequence: TGCGCCAGCAGAGGAGCGGACTACAATGAGCAGTTCTTC.